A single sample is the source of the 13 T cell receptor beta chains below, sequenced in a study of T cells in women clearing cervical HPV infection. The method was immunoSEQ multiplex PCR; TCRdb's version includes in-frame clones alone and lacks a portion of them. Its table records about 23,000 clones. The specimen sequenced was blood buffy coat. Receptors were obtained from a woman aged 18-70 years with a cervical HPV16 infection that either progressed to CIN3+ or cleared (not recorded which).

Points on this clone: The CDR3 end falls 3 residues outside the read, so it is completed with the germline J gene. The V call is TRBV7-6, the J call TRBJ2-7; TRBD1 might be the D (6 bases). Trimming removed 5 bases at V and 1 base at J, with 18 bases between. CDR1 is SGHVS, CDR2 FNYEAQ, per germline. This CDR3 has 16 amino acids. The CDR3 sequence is CASSARSGTHSYEQYF. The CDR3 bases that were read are TGTGCCAGCAGCGCCCGTTCCGGGACACATTCCTACGAG.

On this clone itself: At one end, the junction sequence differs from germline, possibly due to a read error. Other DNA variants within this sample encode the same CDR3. Incomplete CDR3 DNA: TGTGCCTGGACAGGAGTCTCTGGAAACACA. Its protein product is CAWTGVSGNT. The complete CDR3 protein is CAWTGVSGNTIYF. The chain joins TRBV30 to TRBJ1-3, with D uncertain. The read gets to within 3 residues of the CDR3 end, and the germline J gene fills in the rest. Germline CDR1 is GTSNPN and CDR2 is SVGIG (reference sequence). The CDR3 contains 13 residues.

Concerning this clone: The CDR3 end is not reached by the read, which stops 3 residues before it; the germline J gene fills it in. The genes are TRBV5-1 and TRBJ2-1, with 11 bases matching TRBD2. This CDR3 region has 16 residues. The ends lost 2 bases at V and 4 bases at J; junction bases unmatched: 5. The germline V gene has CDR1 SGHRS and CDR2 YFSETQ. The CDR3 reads CASSFMTSGIYNEQFF. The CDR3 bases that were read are TGCGCCAGCAGCTTTATGACTAGCGGGATATACAATGAG.

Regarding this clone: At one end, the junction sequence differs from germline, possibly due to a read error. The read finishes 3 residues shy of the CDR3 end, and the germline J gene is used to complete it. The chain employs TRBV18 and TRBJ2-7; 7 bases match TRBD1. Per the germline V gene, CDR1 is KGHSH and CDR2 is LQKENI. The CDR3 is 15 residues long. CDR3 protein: CASPPLAQGTYEQYF. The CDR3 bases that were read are TGTGCCAGCCCACCACTGGCACAGGGGACCTACGAG.

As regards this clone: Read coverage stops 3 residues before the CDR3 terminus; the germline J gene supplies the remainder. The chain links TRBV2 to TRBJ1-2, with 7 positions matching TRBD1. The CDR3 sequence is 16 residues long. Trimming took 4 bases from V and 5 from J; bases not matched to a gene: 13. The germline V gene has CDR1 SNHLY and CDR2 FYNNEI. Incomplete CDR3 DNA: TGTGCCAGCAGTGCAGGATTCGGGACAGAGGCTTATGGC. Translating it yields CASSAGFGTEAYG. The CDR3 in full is CASSAGFGTEAYGYTF.

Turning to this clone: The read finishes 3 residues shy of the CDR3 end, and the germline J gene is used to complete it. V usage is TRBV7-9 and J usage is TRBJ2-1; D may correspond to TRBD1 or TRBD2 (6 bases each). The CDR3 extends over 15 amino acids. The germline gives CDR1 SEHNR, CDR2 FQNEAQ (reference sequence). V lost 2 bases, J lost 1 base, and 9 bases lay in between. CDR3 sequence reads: CASSLRGRSYNEQFF. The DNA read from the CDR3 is TGTGCCAGCAGCTTAAGGGGGAGGTCCTACAATGAG.

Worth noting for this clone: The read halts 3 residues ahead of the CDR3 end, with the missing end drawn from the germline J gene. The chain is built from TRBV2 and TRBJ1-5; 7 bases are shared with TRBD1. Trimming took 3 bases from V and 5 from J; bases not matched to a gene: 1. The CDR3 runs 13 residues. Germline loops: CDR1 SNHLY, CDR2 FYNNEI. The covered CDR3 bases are TGTGCCAGCAGTGACAGGGGGTATCAGCCC. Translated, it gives CASSDRGYQP. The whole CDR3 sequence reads CASSDRGYQPQHF.

Partial CDR3 DNA: TGCAGCGTCCGGACAGGGGTCGGCGAG. Amino acid sequence: CSVRTGVGE. Given in full, the CDR3 is CSVRTGVGEQYF. The rearrangement links TRBV29-1 to TRBJ2-7, with 9 positions matching TRBD1. Read sequence stops 3 residues before the CDR3 end, and the germline J gene provides the missing end. CDR3 size: 12 residues. V lost 6 bases, J lost 6 bases, and 6 bases stayed unmatched. Germline V gene data show CDR1 as SQVTM and CDR2 as ANQGSEA.

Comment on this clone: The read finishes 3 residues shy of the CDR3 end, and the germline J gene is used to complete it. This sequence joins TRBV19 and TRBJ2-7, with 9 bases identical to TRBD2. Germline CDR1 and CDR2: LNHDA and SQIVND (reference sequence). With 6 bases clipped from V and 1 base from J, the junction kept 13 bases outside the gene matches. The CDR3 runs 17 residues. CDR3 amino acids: CASRPGAGGSNSYEQYF. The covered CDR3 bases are TGTGCCAGTAGGCCAGGAGCGGGAGGTAGTAATTCCTACGAG.

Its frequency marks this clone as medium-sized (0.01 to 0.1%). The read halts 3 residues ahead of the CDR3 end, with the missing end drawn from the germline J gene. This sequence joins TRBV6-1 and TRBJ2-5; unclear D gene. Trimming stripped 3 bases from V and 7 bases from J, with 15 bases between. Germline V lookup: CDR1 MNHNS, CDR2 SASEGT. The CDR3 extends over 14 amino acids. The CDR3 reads CASSEGKGLGTQYF. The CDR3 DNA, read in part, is TGTGCCAGCAGTGAGGGCAAAGGGTTGGGGACC.

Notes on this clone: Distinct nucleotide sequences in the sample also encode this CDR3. This CDR3 is CASSLNEQFF. The sequenced CDR3 bases are TGTGCCAGCTCCCTCAATGAG. The genes are TRBV18 and TRBJ2-1, with no clear D. The observed sequence ends 3 residues before the CDR3 terminus, with the missing tail filled in from the germline J gene. CDR1 and CDR2 from the germline V gene are KGHSH and LQKENI. V gave up 6 bases and J gave up 6 bases, with 3 bases separating them. This CDR3 spans 10 amino acids.

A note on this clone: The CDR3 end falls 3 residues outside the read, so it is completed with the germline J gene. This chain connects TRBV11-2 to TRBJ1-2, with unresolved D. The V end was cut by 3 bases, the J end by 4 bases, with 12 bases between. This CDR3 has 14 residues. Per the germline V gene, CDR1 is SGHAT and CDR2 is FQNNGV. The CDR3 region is CASSFSRIGYGYTF. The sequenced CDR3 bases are TGTGCCAGCAGCTTCAGCAGGATCGGCTATGGC.

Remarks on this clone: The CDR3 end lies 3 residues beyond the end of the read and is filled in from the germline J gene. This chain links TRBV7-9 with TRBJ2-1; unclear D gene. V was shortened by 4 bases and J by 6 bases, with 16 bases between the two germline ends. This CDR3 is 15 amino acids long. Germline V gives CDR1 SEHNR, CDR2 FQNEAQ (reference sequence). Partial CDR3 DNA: TGTGCCAGCAGCTCGCCCGAAATAACTCTCAATGAG. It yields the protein CASSSPEITLNE. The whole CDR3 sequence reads CASSSPEITLNEQFF.